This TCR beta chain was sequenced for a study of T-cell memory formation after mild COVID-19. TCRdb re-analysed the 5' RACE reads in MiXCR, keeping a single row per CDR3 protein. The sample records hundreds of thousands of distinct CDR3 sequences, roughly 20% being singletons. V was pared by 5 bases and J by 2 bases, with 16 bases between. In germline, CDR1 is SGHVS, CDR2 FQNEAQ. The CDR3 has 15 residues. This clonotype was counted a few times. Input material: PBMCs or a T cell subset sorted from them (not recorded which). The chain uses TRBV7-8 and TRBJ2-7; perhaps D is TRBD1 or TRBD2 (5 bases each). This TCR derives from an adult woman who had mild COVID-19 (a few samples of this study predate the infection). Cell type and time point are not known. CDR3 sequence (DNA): TGTGCCAGCAGCCCGGGTGGAGCGGACACCTACGAGCAGTACTTC. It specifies CASSPGGADTYEQYF.